The rows below give T cell receptor beta chains drawn from one sample of a study of cytomegalovirus exposure and HLA in healthy donors. Sequenced by immunoSEQ multiplex PCR; TCRdb stores in-frame clones only, minus some. The sample includes 200,000 to 250,000 clones, about 83% of them seen just once. The specimen sequenced was PBMCs. Every receptor here comes from a girl aged 5-17 years in good health and CMV-seronegative. Both conserved end residues are part of each CDR3. The D gene is left open where the match is weak. Size tells how often a clone was seen (once, few, many) or the class of an expanded clone, and some rows leave it out.

once	NA	TRBV28	TRBJ1-5	CASSKDTRDNQPQHF	TGTGCCAGCAGCAAGGACACGCGCGATAATCAGCCCCAGCATTTT
NA	NA	TRBV5-4	TRBJ2-1	CASSSAAAMLYEQFF	TGTGCCAGCAGCTCGGCGGCGGCAATGTTGTATGAGCAGTTCTTC
NA	TRBD1	TRBV28	TRBJ1-2	CASTLQGNYGYTF	TGTGCCAGTACGTTACAGGGGAACTATGGCTACACCTTC
NA	TRBD1	TRBV4-1	TRBJ2-2	CASSQGTGGLDTGELFF	TGCGCCAGCAGCCAAGGGACAGGGGGCCTTGACACCGGGGAGCTGTTTTTT
once	NA	TRBV4-3	TRBJ1-4	CASSPGLRVFRALNEKLFF	TGCGCCAGCAGCCCAGGTCTGAGGGTTTTCCGGGCTCTGAATGAAAAACTGTTTTTT
once	TRBD2	TRBV28	TRBJ2-3	CASSPGLAGITDTQYF	TGTGCCAGCAGCCCAGGACTAGCGGGGATCACAGATACGCAGTATTTT
NA	NA	TRBV9	TRBJ2-3	CASSVASSPQEGADTQYF	TGTGCCAGCAGCGTAGCGTCTTCTCCCCAAGAGGGCGCAGATACGCAGTATTTT
NA	TRBD2	TRBV7-9	TRBJ2-7	CASSSLAGDEQYF	TGTGCCAGCAGCTCCTTAGCGGGAGACGAGCAGTACTTC
NA	TRBD1	TRBV18	TRBJ2-3	CASSPGQTTDTQYF	TGTGCCAGCTCACCGGGACAGACCACAGATACGCAGTATTTT
NA	TRBD2	TRBV30	TRBJ2-1	CAWDGPGLVGNEQFF	TGTGCCTGGGATGGGCCGGGACTAGTGGGTAATGAGCAGTTCTTC
NA	NA	TRBV7-9	TRBJ1-3	CASPSQDSGNTIYF	TGTGCCAGCCCCTCCCAGGACTCTGGAAACACCATATATTTT
once	NA	TRBV7-9	TRBJ2-2	CASSSQEGHGGELFF	TGTGCCAGCAGCTCCCAAGAGGGACATGGCGGGGAGCTGTTTTTT
NA	TRBD2	TRBV30	TRBJ2-5	CAWGTSSQTQYF	TGTGCCTGGGGGACTAGCAGCCAGACCCAGTACTTC
NA	TRBD2	TRBV28	TRBJ2-5	CASSFAIAGGQETQYF	TGTGCCAGCAGTTTCGCGATAGCGGGGGGCCAAGAGACCCAGTACTTC
NA	NA	TRBV5-4	TRBJ2-5	CASSLGAPLQETQYF	TGTGCCAGCAGCTTGGGAGCCCCTTTGCAAGAGACCCAGTACTTC
once	NA	TRBV7-9	TRBJ1-1	CASSSRRGNTEAFF	TGTGCCAGCAGCTCGAGACGGGGGAACACTGAAGCTTTCTTT
few	NA	TRBV6-6	TRBJ1-2	CASSLDRLNGYTF	TGTGCCAGCAGCCTCGACAGGCTTAATGGCTACACCTTC
NA	TRBD1	TRBV30	TRBJ2-3	CAWDRGPNTDTQYF	TGTGCCTGGGACAGGGGACCTAACACAGATACGCAGTATTTT
NA	NA	TRBV6-5	TRBJ1-1	CASSRGTRGTEAFF	TGTGCCAGCAGTCGGGGGACTCGGGGGACCGAAGCTTTCTTT
NA	NA	TRBV21-1	TRBJ2-7	CARYLAGGRTGIEPDEQYF	TGTGCCAGGTATCTAGCGGGAGGAAGGACAGGGATCGAGCCTGACGAGCAGTACTTC
NA	NA	TRBV30	TRBJ2-5	CAWSAQGIQETQYF	TGTGCCTGGAGTGCACAGGGAATTCAAGAGACCCAGTACTTC
NA	TRBD2	TRBV28	TRBJ2-6	CASLAGPGANVLTF	TGTGCCTCCTTAGCGGGGCCTGGGGCCAACGTCCTGACTTTC
NA	TRBD1	TRBV7-2	TRBJ2-7	CASSPRDRAGYEQYF	TGTGCCAGCAGCCCGCGGGACAGGGCGGGGTACGAGCAGTACTTC
NA	TRBD1	TRBV6-4	TRBJ2-5	CASREYSRGRVTGETQYF	TGTGCCAGCAGGGAATACAGCAGGGGGCGCGTAACCGGGGAGACCCAGTACTTC
NA	TRBD1	TRBV9	TRBJ1-4	CASSVGGTGPTNEKLFF	TGTGCCAGCAGCGTAGGTGGGACAGGACCAACTAATGAAAAACTGTTTTTT
NA	TRBD2	TRBV7-3	TRBJ2-5	CASSLSSGEQETQYF	TGTGCCAGCAGCTTATCTAGCGGGGAGCAAGAGACCCAGTACTTC
NA	TRBD2	TRBV28	TRBJ2-7	CASSLLLAGGFDEQYF	TGTGCCAGCAGTTTACTCCTAGCGGGAGGGTTCGACGAGCAGTACTTC
once	TRBD1	TRBV18	TRBJ1-2	CASSAGGGYTF	TGTGCCAGCTCGGCAGGGGGTGGCTACACCTTC
NA	TRBD1	TRBV28	TRBJ1-2	CASRQTGSHYGYTF	TGTGCCAGCAGGCAGACAGGGTCCCACTATGGCTACACCTTC
NA	NA	TRBV28	TRBJ2-5	CASRFAGSGAHQETQYF	TGTGCCAGCAGATTCGCGGGTAGCGGAGCCCACCAAGAGACCCAGTACTTC
NA	NA	TRBV10-3	TRBJ2-7	CAISESLGGGSTHEQYF	TGTGCCATCAGTGAGTCGTTGGGGGGGGGCTCGACCCACGAGCAGTACTTC
NA	TRBD2	TRBV6-5	TRBJ2-1	CASSRGLAGYNEQFF	TGTGCCAGCAGTCGCGGACTAGCGGGTTACAATGAGCAGTTCTTC
NA	NA	TRBV7-8	TRBJ2-1	CASSSKYGVQGDQFF	TGTGCCAGCAGCTCGAAGTATGGGGTCCAGGGTGATCAGTTCTTC
NA	TRBD1	TRBV6-4	TRBJ2-3	CASSVTLTGADTQYF	TGTGCCAGCAGTGTCACTCTCACAGGGGCAGATACGCAGTATTTT
NA	TRBD2	TRBV13	TRBJ2-1	CASSFRLAGSYNEQFF	TGTGCCAGCAGCTTCCGACTAGCGGGGTCCTACAATGAGCAGTTCTTC
few	NA	TRBV5-1	TRBJ1-3	CASSFGDSGNTIYF	TGCGCCAGCAGCTTCGGGGACTCTGGAAACACCATATATTTT
NA	NA	TRBV13	TRBJ1-1	CASSIPFRVNTEAFF	TGTGCCAGCAGCATTCCCTTCCGGGTAAACACTGAAGCTTTCTTT
NA	NA	TRBV6-5	TRBJ1-5	CASKTGNQPQHF	TGTGCCAGCAAAACAGGGAATCAGCCCCAGCATTTT
NA	NA	TRBV18	TRBJ2-2	CASSQGLNTGELFF	TGTGCCAGCTCACAAGGACTGAACACCGGGGAGCTGTTTTTT
NA	TRBD1	TRBV6-5	TRBJ2-1	CASSRQGKYNEQFF	TGTGCCAGCAGTAGACAGGGAAAATACAATGAGCAGTTCTTC
NA	TRBD1	TRBV9	TRBJ1-5	CASSLGAGGSNQPQHF	TGTGCCAGCAGCTTAGGGGCAGGGGGAAGCAATCAGCCCCAGCATTTT